Described below is a single T cell receptor beta chain sequence and its context. Original methodology: Amplifying reference gene primers gave estimates of nucleated cell counts. Profiled with immunoSEQ multiplex PCR; TCRdb holds only in-frame clones, not every one. That table gives V, J and clone size, and the DNA gave D and trimming. The sample includes about 360,000 clones, 80% to 90% of them seen just once. V was cut by 1 base and J by 7 bases, with 13 bases left in between. This CDR3 region has 14 residues. In germline, CDR1 is SGHTA, CDR2 FQGNSA. These data belong to a study of blood T cell repertoires in COVID-19. Study information: The samples span acute and convalescent COVID-19 from the United States, Italy and Spain. T cells, B-cell-depleted T cells, or PBMCs supplied cDNA or gDNA.

The sequence was collected from a man between 25 and 39 years old with active or convalescent COVID-19. The chain employs TRBV7-2 and TRBJ1-2; D uncertain. Source material: peripheral blood. The CDR3, as DNA: TGTGCCAGCAGCTTAGAGGAGTTTTTGGGTGGCTACACCTTC. It codes for CASSLEEFLGGYTF.